A selection of T cell receptor beta chains follows, all from one sample in a study of tumor-infiltrating lymphocytes in oesophageal squamous cell carcinoma. TCRdb re-called the PCR reads with MiXCR, one entry per CDR3 protein. The table includes about 24,000 distinct CDR3 sequences, about 40% detected once. Sequences were obtained from esophageal tumor tissue. These receptors all stem from a male donor with esophageal squamous cell carcinoma. Each CDR3 is given with its conserved first and last residue. The order of the fields is clone size, D gene, J gene, V gene, CDR3 DNA, CDR3 protein. A D gene is named only where the DNA matches it firmly. Expanded clones are given a class, and other clones once, few, many or no size at all.

clone_size: NA; d_call: NA; j_call: TRBJ2-4; v_call: TRBV28; cdr3_nt: TGTGCCAGCAGTTTGGCACAGGGCTTCATAGCCAAAAACATTCAGTACTTC; cdr3_aa: CASSLAQGFIAKNIQYF
clone_size: NA; d_call: NA; j_call: TRBJ1-1; v_call: TRBV7-5; cdr3_nt: NA; cdr3_aa: CISVPELGNTIYF
clone_size: many; d_call: NA; j_call: TRBJ1-3; v_call: TRBV6-1; cdr3_nt: TGTGCCAGCAGCCCACCAGGGGAGGGAGGAAACACCATATATTTT; cdr3_aa: CASSPPGEGGNTIYF
clone_size: NA; d_call: NA; j_call: TRBJ2-7; v_call: TRBV19; cdr3_nt: TGTGCCAGTAGTCTGACCCCAGGTTCACCCCTCCACTTC; cdr3_aa: CASSLTPGSPLHF
clone_size: few; d_call: NA; j_call: TRBJ1-1; v_call: TRBV3-1; cdr3_nt: TGTGCCAGCAGCCAAGCGGCAAGAGGGTTCGTGAACACTGAAGCTTTCTTT; cdr3_aa: CASSQAARGFVNTEAFF
clone_size: medium-sized; d_call: TRBD2; j_call: TRBJ2-1; v_call: TRBV7-2; cdr3_nt: TGTGCCAGCAGCTTGCCCTGGGGGGGGAATTACAATGAGCAGTTCTTC; cdr3_aa: CASSLPWGGNYNEQFF
clone_size: NA; d_call: TRBD1; j_call: TRBJ2-4; v_call: TRBV7-2; cdr3_nt: TGTGCCAGCAGCTTAGTGGGACAGGTAGCCAAAAACATTCAGTACTTC; cdr3_aa: CASSLVGQVAKNIQYF
clone_size: many; d_call: TRBD1; j_call: TRBJ2-6; v_call: TRBV10-2; cdr3_nt: TGCGCCAGCAGTGAGACAGGGGATCCTGGGGCCAACGTCCTGACTTTC; cdr3_aa: CASSETGDPGANVLTF
clone_size: many; d_call: NA; j_call: TRBJ1-2; v_call: TRBV5-4; cdr3_nt: TGTGCCAGCAGCGAGGGATCCACCATTGGCTATGGCTACACCTTC; cdr3_aa: CASSEGSTIGYGYTF
clone_size: NA; d_call: NA; j_call: TRBJ2-7; v_call: TRBV6-1; cdr3_nt: TGTGCCAGCAGTGAAAGACAGACCTACGAGCAGTACTTC; cdr3_aa: CASSERQTYEQYF
clone_size: NA; d_call: NA; j_call: TRBJ2-5; v_call: TRBV7-9; cdr3_nt: TGTGCTAGCAGCGTCACTCAACGGGGGGAGACCCAGTACTTC; cdr3_aa: CASSVTQRGETQYF
clone_size: NA; d_call: TRBD1; j_call: TRBJ1-5; v_call: TRBV12-3/TRBV12-4; cdr3_nt: TGTGCCAGCAGCAAGGACAGGAGCAATCAGCCCCAGCATTTT; cdr3_aa: CASSKDRSNQPQHF
clone_size: NA; d_call: NA; j_call: TRBJ2-4; v_call: TRBV6-2/TRBV6-3; cdr3_nt: TGTGCCAGCAGCGACCCAATCCTCTTAAACATTCAGTACTTC; cdr3_aa: CASSDPILLNIQYF
clone_size: few; d_call: NA; j_call: TRBJ2-1; v_call: TRBV2; cdr3_nt: TGTGCCAGCAGTGACACCTACAATGAGCAGTTCTTC; cdr3_aa: CASSDTYNEQFF
clone_size: many; d_call: NA; j_call: TRBJ2-7; v_call: TRBV4-2; cdr3_nt: TGTGCCAGCAGCCGGGAACTAGGCAGGGTAGCGTACGAGCAGTACTTC; cdr3_aa: CASSRELGRVAYEQYF
clone_size: NA; d_call: TRBD2; j_call: TRBJ2-1; v_call: TRBV6-1; cdr3_nt: TGTGCCAGCATAGCAACTAGCGGGGGCTACGAGCAGTTCTTC; cdr3_aa: CASIATSGGYEQFF
clone_size: NA; d_call: NA; j_call: TRBJ2-5; v_call: TRBV7-2; cdr3_nt: TGTGCCAGCAGCGCTTTGACCCAAGAGACCCAGTACTTC; cdr3_aa: CASSALTQETQYF
clone_size: NA; d_call: NA; j_call: TRBJ1-2; v_call: TRBV7-8; cdr3_nt: TGTGCCAGCAGCTTCAAGGGGTCAGGCTACACCTTC; cdr3_aa: CASSFKGSGYTF
clone_size: NA; d_call: TRBD1; j_call: TRBJ2-7; v_call: TRBV7-8; cdr3_nt: TGTGCCAGCAGCCCGGACAGGGGGCAAGAGCAGTACTTC; cdr3_aa: CASSPDRGQEQYF
clone_size: NA; d_call: TRBD2; j_call: TRBJ2-5; v_call: TRBV5-6; cdr3_nt: TGTGCCAGCAGCTTGCCACCCTCGGGGGGGAGAGAGACCCAGTACTTC; cdr3_aa: CASSLPPSGGRETQYF
clone_size: medium-sized; d_call: TRBD1; j_call: TRBJ2-5; v_call: TRBV7-7; cdr3_nt: TGTGCTAGCAGCGAGGGACAGGGGGACCAGGCCCAGTACTTC; cdr3_aa: CASSEGQGDQAQYF
clone_size: NA; d_call: NA; j_call: TRBJ2-7; v_call: TRBV7-6; cdr3_nt: TGTGCCAGCAGCTTAAGTGGGGGCGGCTACGAGCAGTACTTC; cdr3_aa: CASSLSGGGYEQYF
clone_size: medium-sized; d_call: TRBD2; j_call: TRBJ2-1; v_call: TRBV11-1; cdr3_nt: TGTGCCAGCAGCTTAACCCCTAGCGGGGACAGCTCCTACAATGAGCAGTTCTTC; cdr3_aa: CASSLTPSGDSSYNEQFF
clone_size: many; d_call: NA; j_call: TRBJ1-2; v_call: TRBV5-4; cdr3_nt: TGTGCCAGCAGGAACAAAACAGGGACTAACTATGGCTACACCTTC; cdr3_aa: CASRNKTGTNYGYTF
clone_size: few; d_call: TRBD2; j_call: TRBJ2-1; v_call: TRBV7-7; cdr3_nt: TGTGCTAGCAGTCCGATCGGACTAGCGCCTAACAATGAGCAGTTCTTC; cdr3_aa: CASSPIGLAPNNEQFF
clone_size: many; d_call: NA; j_call: TRBJ2-5; v_call: TRBV27; cdr3_nt: TGTGCCAGCAGTTTAGACCAAGTATCGACCCAGTACTTC; cdr3_aa: CASSLDQVSTQYF
clone_size: many; d_call: TRBD1; j_call: TRBJ2-3; v_call: TRBV28; cdr3_nt: TGTGCCAGCAGGCTGACAGGGGGGACGCAGTATTTT; cdr3_aa: CASRLTGGTQYF
clone_size: few; d_call: TRBD2; j_call: TRBJ2-5; v_call: TRBV7-2; cdr3_nt: TGTGCCAGCAGCCCGACTAGCGGGAGGGCGGAGACCCAGTACTTC; cdr3_aa: CASSPTSGRAETQYF
clone_size: few; d_call: NA; j_call: TRBJ2-1; v_call: TRBV27; cdr3_nt: TGTGCCAGCAGTTTGGAAGGGAAGTGGTACAATGAGCAGTTCTTC; cdr3_aa: CASSLEGKWYNEQFF
clone_size: many; d_call: NA; j_call: TRBJ1-2; v_call: TRBV28; cdr3_nt: TGTGCCATCACCTTCGGAGAGTATGGCTACACCTTC; cdr3_aa: CAITFGEYGYTF
clone_size: NA; d_call: NA; j_call: TRBJ2-5; v_call: TRBV5-1; cdr3_nt: TGCGCCAGCAGCCAGGCTGGAGGCTTCGAAGAGACCCAGTACTTC; cdr3_aa: CASSQAGGFEETQYF
clone_size: NA; d_call: NA; j_call: TRBJ2-7; v_call: TRBV7-6; cdr3_nt: TGTGCCAGCAGCTTAGCCCCAGTTTCCTACGAGCAGTACTTC; cdr3_aa: CASSLAPVSYEQYF
clone_size: NA; d_call: NA; j_call: TRBJ2-5; v_call: TRBV18; cdr3_nt: TGTGCCAGCTCCCCCGGCCTCTGGGAGACCCAGTACTTC; cdr3_aa: CASSPGLWETQYF
clone_size: many; d_call: TRBD1; j_call: TRBJ2-3; v_call: TRBV5-8; cdr3_nt: TGTGCCAGCAGCCAGGGGGCGGGCACAGATACGCAGTATTTT; cdr3_aa: CASSQGAGTDTQYF
clone_size: NA; d_call: NA; j_call: TRBJ2-4; v_call: TRBV6-4; cdr3_nt: NA; cdr3_aa: CATQQPWLHLRF
clone_size: many; d_call: NA; j_call: TRBJ2-2; v_call: TRBV6-1; cdr3_nt: TGTGCCAGCAGGGCGGGACCCTCGGAAGGGGAGCTGTTTTTT; cdr3_aa: CASRAGPSEGELFF
clone_size: NA; d_call: NA; j_call: TRBJ2-5; v_call: TRBV5-1; cdr3_nt: TGCGCCAGCAGCTTGGCGAGGGTTTCGTACCAAGAGACCCAGTACTTC; cdr3_aa: CASSLARVSYQETQYF
clone_size: NA; d_call: NA; j_call: TRBJ2-1; v_call: TRBV7-6; cdr3_nt: TGTGCCAGCAGCTTAGCGAGGGCCGATGAGCAGTTCTTC; cdr3_aa: CASSLARADEQFF
clone_size: few; d_call: TRBD1; j_call: TRBJ2-7; v_call: TRBV4-1; cdr3_nt: TGCGCCAGCAGCCAGGGATCGGGACAGGGGATCTACGAGCAGTACTTC; cdr3_aa: CASSQGSGQGIYEQYF
clone_size: many; d_call: NA; j_call: TRBJ2-1; v_call: TRBV10-3; cdr3_nt: TGTGCCATCAATAGGGACCCTAACAATGAGCAGTTCTTC; cdr3_aa: CAINRDPNNEQFF
clone_size: NA; d_call: TRBD2; j_call: TRBJ2-1; v_call: TRBV20-1; cdr3_nt: TGCAGACCCAGCGGGAGTGTCGATGAGCAGTTCTTC; cdr3_aa: CRPSGSVDEQFF
clone_size: medium-sized; d_call: NA; j_call: TRBJ2-3; v_call: TRBV7-9; cdr3_nt: TGTGCCAGCAGCCATAGCCTAACGACAGATACGCAGTATTTT; cdr3_aa: CASSHSLTTDTQYF
clone_size: NA; d_call: NA; j_call: TRBJ2-1; v_call: TRBV5-1; cdr3_nt: TGCGCCAGCAGCGGAACCTACGAGCAGTTCTTC; cdr3_aa: CASSGTYEQFF